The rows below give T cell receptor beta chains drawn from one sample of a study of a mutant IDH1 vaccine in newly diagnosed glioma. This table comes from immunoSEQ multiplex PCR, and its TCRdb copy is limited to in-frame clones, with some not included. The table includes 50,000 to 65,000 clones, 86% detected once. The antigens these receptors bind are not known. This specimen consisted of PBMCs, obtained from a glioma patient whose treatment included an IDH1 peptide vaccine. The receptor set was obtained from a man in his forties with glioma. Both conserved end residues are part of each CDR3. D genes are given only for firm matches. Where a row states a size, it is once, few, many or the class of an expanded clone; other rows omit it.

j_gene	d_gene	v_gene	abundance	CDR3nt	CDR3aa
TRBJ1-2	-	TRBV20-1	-	TGCAGTGCTAGCGCCGGGTCTGGCTACACCTTC	CSASAGSGYTF
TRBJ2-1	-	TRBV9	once	TGTGCCAGCAGCGTAGTTGGGGACTCCTACAATGAGCAGTTCTTC	CASSVVGDSYNEQFF
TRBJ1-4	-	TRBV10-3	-	TGTGCCATCGGAGCAGGCTCTGGTAAACTGTTTTTT	CAIGAGSGKLFF
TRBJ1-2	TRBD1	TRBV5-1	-	TGCGCCAGCAGCAGAGGGGACAGGGCCTCCCGGGGCTACACCTTC	CASSRGDRASRGYTF
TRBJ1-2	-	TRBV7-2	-	TGTGCCAGCAGCTTATCGGACGTTATTGGCTACACCTTC	CASSLSDVIGYTF
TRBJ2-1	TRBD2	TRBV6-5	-	TGTGCCAGCCACGGTGGAAGCGGGAAGAATGAGCAGTTCTTC	CASHGGSGKNEQFF
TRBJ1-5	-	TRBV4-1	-	TGCGCCAGCAGCCAAGACAGGGTCGGGGGCAATCAGCCCCAGCATTTT	CASSQDRVGGNQPQHF
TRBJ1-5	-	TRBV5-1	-	TGCGCCACCGAAGGGAGGGGCTCTCGACCCCAGCATTTT	CATEGRGSRPQHF
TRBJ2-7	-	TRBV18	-	TGTGCCAGCTCACCGGCAGACACCTACGAGCAGTACTTC	CASSPADTYEQYF
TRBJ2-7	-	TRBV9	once	TGTGCCAGCAGCGTAGGGGGGAAGGGGGGGATCTACGAGCAGTACTTC	CASSVGGKGGIYEQYF
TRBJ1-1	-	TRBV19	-	TGTGCCAGTAGCTGGGGACACCTGAACACTGAAGCTTTCTTT	CASSWGHLNTEAFF
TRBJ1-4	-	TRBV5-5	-	TGTGCCAGCAGCGTGACGGGGGGGCTTCGTGAAAAACTGTTTTTT	CASSVTGGLREKLFF
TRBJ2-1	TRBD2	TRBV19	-	TGTGCCAGTAATAAGCGGGAGTTGTACAATGAGCAGTTCTTC	CASNKRELYNEQFF
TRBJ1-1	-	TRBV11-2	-	TGTGCCAGCAGCTTATTCGCAGGGGCTGAAGCTTTCTTT	CASSLFAGAEAFF
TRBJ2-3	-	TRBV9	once	TGTGCCAGCAGCGTGATCTCTAGCAGCGATACGCAGTATTTT	CASSVISSSDTQYF
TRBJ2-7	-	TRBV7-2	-	TGTGCCAGCAGCCCCCAAGGGACGGTCTACGAGCAGTACTTC	CASSPQGTVYEQYF
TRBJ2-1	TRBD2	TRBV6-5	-	TGTGCCAGCAGTTATACCAGCGGGAGGATGAATGAGCAGTTCTTC	CASSYTSGRMNEQFF
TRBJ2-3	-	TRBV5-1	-	TGCGCCAGCAGCTCCCTAGAGGGCCCCAGCACAGATACGCAGTATTTT	CASSSLEGPSTDTQYF
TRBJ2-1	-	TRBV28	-	TGTGCCAGCAGCCCCGGCCCAGCGGGTACCTACAATGAGCAGTTCTTC	CASSPGPAGTYNEQFF
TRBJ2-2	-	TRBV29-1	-	TGCAGCGTGGTCCAAGGCACCGGGGAGCTGTTTTTT	CSVVQGTGELFF
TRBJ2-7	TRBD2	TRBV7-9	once	TGTGCCAGCAGCTCCGGACTAGCCCCGCTGGAGCAGTACTTC	CASSSGLAPLEQYF
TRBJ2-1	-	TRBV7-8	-	TGTGCCAGCAGCCTGGGACTGAACAATGAGCAGTTCTTC	CASSLGLNNEQFF
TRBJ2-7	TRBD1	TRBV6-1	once	TGTGCCAGCAGTGATCATCTTACGCGGAGACAGGGGCCGTACGAGCAGTACTTC	CASSDHLTRRQGPYEQYF
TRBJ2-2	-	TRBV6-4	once	TGTGCCAGCAGTGAGTCACCGACCGGGGAGCTGTTTTTT	CASSESPTGELFF
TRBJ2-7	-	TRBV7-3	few	TGTGCCAGCAGCCCTGGCCCCGGAGACGAGCAGTACTTC	CASSPGPGDEQYF
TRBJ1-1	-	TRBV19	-	TGTGCCAGTAGTGAGACAGGAGGATCCACTGAAGCTTTCTTT	CASSETGGSTEAFF
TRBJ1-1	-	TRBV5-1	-	TGCGCCAGCAGGGGGGGCGCCTCGGGCACTGAAGCTTTCTTT	CASRGGASGTEAFF
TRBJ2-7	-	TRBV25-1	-	TGTGCCAGCAGTGATCGTTGGAGGGACGAGCAGTACTTC	CASSDRWRDEQYF
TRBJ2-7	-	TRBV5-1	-	TGCGCCAGCAGCGTCTGGTGGTCCTACGAGCAGTACTTC	CASSVWWSYEQYF
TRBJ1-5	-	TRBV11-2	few	TGTGCCAGCAGCTTAGACCCTAGCAATCAGCCCCAGCATTTT	CASSLDPSNQPQHF
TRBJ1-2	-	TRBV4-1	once	TGCGCCAGCAGCCACCAGGCCCAGGGGACTGCTAACTATGGCTACACCTTC	CASSHQAQGTANYGYTF
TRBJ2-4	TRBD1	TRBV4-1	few	TGCGCCAGCAGCCAAGATGTGACAGGGCCCAAAAACATTCAGTACTTC	CASSQDVTGPKNIQYF
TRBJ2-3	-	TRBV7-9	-	TGTGCCAGCAGCCCCCGGGGCGGACGCACAGATACGCAGTATTTT	CASSPRGGRTDTQYF
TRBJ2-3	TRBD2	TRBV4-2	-	TGTGCCAGCAGCCAAGTGGGACTAGCGGGTACTACAGATACGCAGTATTTT	CASSQVGLAGTTDTQYF
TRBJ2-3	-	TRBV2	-	TGTGCCAGCAGGGCAGATACGCAGTATTTT	CASRADTQYF
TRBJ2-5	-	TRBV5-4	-	TGTGCCAGCAGCTTCACTAGTAGAGAGACCCAGTACTTC	CASSFTSRETQYF
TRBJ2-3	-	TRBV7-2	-	TGTGCCAGCAGCTTAGGATGGGGGAGGGATACGCAGTATTTT	CASSLGWGRDTQYF
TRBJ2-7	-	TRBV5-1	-	TGCGCCAGCAGCCCGGGACTCCCGAGCTCCTACGAGCAGTACTTC	CASSPGLPSSYEQYF
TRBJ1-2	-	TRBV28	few	TGTGCCAGCAGTTTAGTGGTGCTAAACTATGGCTACACCTTC	CASSLVVLNYGYTF
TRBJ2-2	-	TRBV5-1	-	TGCGCCAGCAGCTTGCGGGGGTTGAACACCGGGGAGCTGTTTTTT	CASSLRGLNTGELFF
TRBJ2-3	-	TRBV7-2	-	TGTGCCAGCAGCTTAGGGACGACTAGCACAGATACGCAGTATTTT	CASSLGTTSTDTQYF
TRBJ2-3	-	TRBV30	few	TGTGCCTGGAGTGTAGGCGGGGGCCAAGATACGCAGTATTTT	CAWSVGGGQDTQYF
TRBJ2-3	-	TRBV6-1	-	TGTGCCAGCAAAGAAGCGGCTAGCACAGATACGCAGTATTTT	CASKEAASTDTQYF
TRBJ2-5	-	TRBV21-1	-	TGTGCCAGCAGCAAAGCGCTTCGGCTAGCGGGAGAGACCCAGTACTTC	CASSKALRLAGETQYF
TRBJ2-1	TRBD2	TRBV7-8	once	TGTGCCAGCAGCCTAGCGGACCGTACCCCGATAAATGAGCAGTTCTTC	CASSLADRTPINEQFF
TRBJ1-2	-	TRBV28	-	TGTGCCAGCAGTTTTGTGGGGGCCTACACCTTC	CASSFVGAYTF
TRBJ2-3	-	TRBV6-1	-	TGTGCCAGCCAAGGCGGGGGCTCTTCAGATACGCAGTATTTT	CASQGGGSSDTQYF
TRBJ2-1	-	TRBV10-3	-	TGTGCCATCAGGAACAGGAACCGCTCCTACAATGAGCAGTTCTTC	CAIRNRNRSYNEQFF